The 25 T cell receptor beta chains reported below all come from one sample, sequenced in a study of response to subunit inactivated influenza vaccine. MiXCR, applied by TCRdb to the RT-PCR reads, yields one record per CDR3 protein. The top ten hold 10% to 15% of the sample, which has 500,000 to 600,000 distinct CDR3 sequences, 7.6% seen once. Sample: PBMCs from blood, taken 23 to 25 months after vaccination. The source is a man between 50 and 69 years old who received an inactivated influenza vaccine.

This clonotype was recorded at least ten times. The chain employs TRBV5-1 and TRBJ2-5; D is uncertain. CDR1 and CDR2 (germline): SGHRS, YFSETQ. The CDR3 is made up of 16 amino acids. The V gene lost 0 bases and the J gene lost 0 bases, with 12 bases spanning the gap. The CDR3 loop is CASSLGGPTYQETQYF. DNA for the CDR3: TGCGCCAGCAGCTTGGGTGGACCCACGTACCAAGAGACCCAGTACTTC.

CDR3 sequence reads: CASSWGSTPSTDTQYF. For the CDR3, the DNA is TGCGCCAGCAGCTGGGGGAGCACCCCTAGCACAGATACGCAGTATTTT. The J gene is TRBJ2-3, the V gene TRBV5-1, with D perhaps assigned TRBD1 or TRBD2 (5 bases each). CDR1 and CDR2 (germline): SGHRS, YFSETQ. Trimming shortened V by 3 bases and J by 0 bases, and 14 bases separated the two germline ends. The CDR3 consists of 16 residues.

This clonotype was seen at least ten times. CDR3 nucleotides: TGTGCCAGCAGTCCGCGACAGGGAATGGATGAGCAGTTCTTC. It specifies CASSPRQGMDEQFF. V gene TRBV12-3 or TRBV12-4 combines with J gene TRBJ2-1; 7 nucleotides match TRBD1. V lost 5 bases, J lost 8 bases, and 9 bases stayed unmatched. CDR3 size: 14 residues.

The chain uses TRBV5-1 and TRBJ2-3, with D possibly TRBD1 on 6 matching bases. CDR1 SGHRS and CDR2 YFSETQ come from the germline V gene. The CDR3 loop spans 14 amino acids. Trimming stripped 1 base from V and 4 bases from J, with 10 bases between. CDR3 sequence (DNA): TGCGCCAGCAGCTTGCAGGGGAACCCAGATACGCAGTATTTT. Translating it yields CASSLQGNPDTQYF.

J is TRBJ2-7 and V is TRBV20-1, with 12 bases matching TRBD2. V lost 1 base to trimming and J lost 4 bases; unmatched junction nucleotides: 5. CDR3 length: 15 residues. CDR1 DFQATT and CDR2 SNEGSKA come from the germline V gene (reference sequence). CDR3 protein: CSARVRLAGGYEQYF. Here the CDR3 DNA reads TGCAGTGCTAGAGTTCGCCTAGCGGGAGGGTACGAGCAGTACTTC.

This clonotype appeared a few times. Here the CDR3 reads CASSPVGGATNTEAFF. The CDR3 DNA sequence: TGTGCCAGCTCACCAGTCGGCGGGGCGACCAACACTGAAGCTTTCTTT. The rearrangement joins TRBV18 to TRBJ1-1; weak D call: TRBD1 (5 bases). Germline V gives CDR1 KGHSH, CDR2 LQKENI. V shed 2 bases and J shed 2 bases, with 15 bases lying between them. The CDR3 is made up of 16 amino acids.

V usage is TRBV5-5 and J usage is TRBJ2-5; 8 positions agree with TRBD1. CDR1 is SGHKS and CDR2 is YYEKEE in the germline V gene (reference sequence). J gave up 5 bases and V 0 bases, and 6 bases lay outside the gene matches. This CDR3 has 15 residues. Written as DNA, the CDR3 is TGTGCCAGCAGCTTGGTCCAGGGGGCCTGGGAGACCCAGTACTTC. Translation gives CASSLVQGAWETQYF.

This clonotype has a handful of counts. The chain links TRBV10-2 to TRBJ2-4, with no clear D. Germline-derived CDR1 and CDR2 are WSHSY and SAAADI. There are 16 residues in the CDR3. The ends were cut back, 3 bases at V and 0 bases at J, with 12 bases in the middle. CDR3 nucleotides: TGCGCCAGCAGTGACGACACCCGGTTAGCCAAAAACATTCAGTACTTC. Translated, it gives CASSDDTRLAKNIQYF.

This clonotype has more than one count but fewer than ten. The rearrangement uses TRBV7-2 and TRBJ2-1, with TRBD2 matching 9 bases. CDR3 length: 13 amino acids. Germline CDR1 and CDR2: SGHTA and FQGNSA. V lost 5 bases and J lost 10; bases outside the gene matches: 6. Here the CDR3 reads CASSPASGTEQFF. In nucleotides, the CDR3 is TGTGCCAGCAGCCCCGCTAGCGGGACAGAGCAGTTCTTC. The entire variable domain, with the rest obtained from reference TRBV7-2 and TRBJ2-1, is as follows: GAGVSQSPSNKVTEKGKDVELRCDPISGHTALYWYRQSLGQGLEFLIYFQGNSAPDKSGLPSDRFSAERTGGSVSTLTIQRTQQEDSAVYLCASSPASGTEQFFGPGTRLTVL.

This clonotype was seen ten or more times. The J gene is TRBJ2-5, the V gene TRBV3-1; TRBD1 matches 8 bases. The CDR3 has 13 residues. V was clipped by 1 base and J by 6 bases; unmatched bases: 1. Germline lookup yields CDR1 LGHDT and CDR2 YNNKEL (reference sequence). For the CDR3, the DNA is TGTGCCAGCAGCCAAGTCAGGGGGCAGACCCAGTACTTC. Amino acid sequence: CASSQVRGQTQYF.

Of note for this clonotype: This may be a read error, as it is one base from a much larger clone. The rearrangement joins TRBV7-9 to TRBJ2-3; D is unclear. Germline V gene data show CDR1 as SEHNR and CDR2 as FQNEAQ (reference sequence). V was trimmed by 7 bases and J by 4 bases, leaving 9 bases between them. The CDR3 covers 12 residues. CDR3 nucleotide sequence: TGTGCCAGCATGGGTATTGCAGATACGCAGTATTTT. Encoded protein: CASMGIADTQYF.

The chain recombines TRBV7-9 with TRBJ1-2; perhaps TRBD1 as D (5 bases). CDR3 length: 17 amino acids. V lost 1 base and J 4 bases, leaving 19 bases between the germline ends. CDR1 and CDR2 from the germline V gene are SEHNR and FQNEAQ (reference sequence). CDR3 sequence (DNA): TGTGCCAGCAGCTTAGGCTACAAGGGGCTGGCGTCCTATGGCTACACCTTC. As protein: CASSLGYKGLASYGYTF. Complete variable domain (other parts from reference TRBV7-9 and TRBJ1-2): DTGVSQNPRHKITKRGQNVTFRCDPISEHNRLYWYRQTLGQGPEFLTYFQNEAQLEKSRLLSDRFSAERPKGSFSTLEIQRTEQGDSAMYLCASSLGYKGLASYGYTFGSGTRLTVV.

Ten or more counts support this clonotype. The chain employs TRBV11-1 and TRBJ2-2; either TRBD1 or TRBD2 may fit D (5 bases each). Deletions cut 10 bases from V and 8 bases from J, with 14 bases between. The germline V gene encodes CDR1 SGHAT and CDR2 FQDESV (reference sequence). The CDR3 length is 12 residues. This CDR3 reads CATQRGEGELFF. The CDR3 DNA reads TGTGCCACACAGAGGGGCGAAGGGGAGCTGTTTTTT.

This clonotype appeared a few times. V and J are TRBV3-1 and TRBJ2-7, with D unclear. V gave up 1 base and J gave up 4 bases, with 8 bases separating them. The germline CDR1 and CDR2 sequences are LGHDT and YNNKEL (reference sequence). The CDR3 contains 13 residues. The CDR3 here is CASSQAWMYEQYF. CDR3 in DNA: TGTGCCAGCAGCCAAGCTTGGATGTACGAGCAGTACTTC.

This clonotype was detected only a few times. This chain joins TRBV6-5 and TRBJ2-7; 9 bases agree with TRBD2. Germline loops: CDR1 MNHEY, CDR2 SVGAGI. V lost 2 bases, J lost 7 bases, and 9 bases stayed unmatched. CDR3 length equals 15 residues. CDR3 DNA: TGTGCCAGCAGTTACGGGCGGGGGGGGAATGTGGAGCAGTACTTC. Amino acid sequence: CASSYGRGGNVEQYF.

The chain recombines TRBV24-1 with TRBJ2-1; D is possibly TRBD1 (6 bases). V shed 4 bases and J shed 0 bases, with 15 bases lying between them. The CDR3 has 17 amino acids. Germline values: CDR1 KGHDR, CDR2 SFDVKD. The DNA of the CDR3 is TGTGCCACCAGTGACCGACAGGATTTTCTCTCCTACAATGAGCAGTTCTTC. This encodes CATSDRQDFLSYNEQFF.

The chain combines TRBV29-1 with TRBJ2-3; possible D gene TRBD1, 6 bases. CDR1 SQVTM and CDR2 ANQGSEA come from the germline V gene. The CDR3 sequence is 15 residues long. V was cut by 3 bases and J by 2 bases, with 15 bases left in between. CDR3 amino acids: CSVDLHRVNTDTQYF. The CDR3 DNA follows: TGCAGCGTTGATCTGCACAGGGTAAACACAGATACGCAGTATTTT.

Details on this clonotype: This is likely a read error, given that the CDR3 carries no conserved phenylalanine or tryptophan at its end. The chain joins TRBV3-1 to TRBJ1-5; D not resolved. V was clipped by 3 bases and J by 4 bases, with 10 bases between them. From germline, CDR1 is LGHDT and CDR2 YNNKEL (reference sequence). The CDR3 has 14 residues. The CDR3 DNA sequence: TGTGCCAGCAGCCACCTAAACGCGAATCAGCCCCAGCATCTT. This sequence encodes CASSHLNANQPQHL.

This clonotype has at least ten counts. The chain employs TRBV20-1 and TRBJ2-3, with TRBD2 as a possible D gene (5 bases). Trimming pared 6 bases from V and 2 bases from J, leaving 18 bases between. Per the germline V gene, CDR1 is DFQATT and CDR2 is SNEGSKA (reference sequence). CDR3 length: 15 residues. The DNA for the CDR3 is TGCAGTGCGCATCGGACTTCACAAGTCACAGATACGCAGTATTTT. Protein: CSAHRTSQVTDTQYF.

This clonotype was counted a few times. This rearrangement joins TRBV5-1 to TRBJ2-1; the D gene is possibly TRBD1 (5 bases). V was trimmed by 4 bases and J by 9 bases, leaving 17 bases between them. Germline CDR1 reads SGHRS; CDR2 reads YFSETQ. The CDR3 covers 14 residues. CDR3 in DNA: TGCGCCAGCAGCGATCTAGGGGCAATGGGTGAGCAGTTCTTC. Translating it yields CASSDLGAMGEQFF.

This chain connects TRBV7-9 to TRBJ1-4; the D gene is possibly TRBD1 (5 bases). V lost 5 bases and J 8 bases, leaving 21 bases between the germline ends. There are 16 residues in the CDR3. Germline-derived CDR1 and CDR2 are SEHNR and FQNEAQ (reference sequence). The CDR3 region has the DNA TGTGCCAGCAGCCGAATGTTTCAAAGCCGGGGCGAAAAACTGTTTTTT. The encoded protein is CASSRMFQSRGEKLFF.

This clonotype was seen a few times. V is TRBV7-8 and J is TRBJ2-6; no definite D call. Germline V lookup: CDR1 SGHVS, CDR2 FQNEAQ. The CDR3 loop spans 15 amino acids. V was pared by 5 bases and J by 2 bases, with 10 bases between. CDR3 loop: CASSLRAAGANVLTF. The DNA for the CDR3 is TGTGCCAGCAGCCTAAGGGCTGCTGGGGCCAACGTCCTGACTTTC.

This clonotype turned up a few times. The genes are TRBV5-1 and TRBJ2-2; D possibly corresponds to TRBD1 (7 bases). Germline V gives CDR1 SGHRS, CDR2 YFSETQ. V lost 3 bases to trimming and J lost 2 bases, with 14 bases between them. The CDR3 is made up of 16 amino acids. The DNA for the CDR3 is TGCGCCAGCAGCTGGGGGGACAGACCTAACACCGGGGAGCTGTTTTTT. It encodes CASSWGDRPNTGELFF.

The V and J genes are TRBV30 and TRBJ1-6; 7 nucleotides match TRBD1. This CDR3 has 15 amino acids. The ends lost 2 bases at V and 6 bases at J; junction bases unmatched: 7. Germline loops: CDR1 GTSNPN, CDR2 SVGIG (reference sequence). The CDR3, as DNA: TGTGCCTGGAGTCGGGGGACAGTAGCTAATTCACCCCTCCACTTT. Its protein is CAWSRGTVANSPLHF.

This clonotype was observed many times. Compared with germline, one end of the junction differs, possibly owing to a read error. This chain links TRBV6-1 with TRBJ2-1; a weak D match, TRBD1 (6 bases). Germline CDR1 MNHNS, CDR2 SASEGT. The CDR3 is 13 amino acids. The CDR3 protein is CASSQNLRQELFF. For the CDR3, the DNA is TGTGCCAGCAGCCAGAACCTTAGACAGGAGCTGTTCTTC.